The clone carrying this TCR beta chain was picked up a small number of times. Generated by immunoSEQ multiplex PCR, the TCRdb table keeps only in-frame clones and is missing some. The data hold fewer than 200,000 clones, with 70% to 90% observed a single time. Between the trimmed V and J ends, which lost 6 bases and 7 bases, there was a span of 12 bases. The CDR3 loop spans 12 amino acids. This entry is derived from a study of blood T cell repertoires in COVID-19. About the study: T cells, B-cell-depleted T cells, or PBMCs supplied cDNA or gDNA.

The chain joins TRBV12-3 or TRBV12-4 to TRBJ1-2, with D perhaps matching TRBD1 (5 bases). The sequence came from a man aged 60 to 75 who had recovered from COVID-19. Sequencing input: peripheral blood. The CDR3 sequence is CASSAGWAGYTF. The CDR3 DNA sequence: TGTGCCAGCAGCGCAGGGTGGGCTGGCTACACCTTC.